Listed below are T cell receptor beta chains from one sample, sequenced in a study of blood T cell repertoires in COVID-19. Only in-frame clones appear in the TCRdb table, and some are missing; sequencing was by immunoSEQ multiplex PCR. The sample lists 200,000 to 250,000 clones, about nine tenths occurring once. The sample was PBMCs or T cells enriched from blood (not recorded which). These receptors all come from a woman aged 50 to 60 in a cohort exposed to, infected with or recovered from COVID-19 (not recorded which). Both conserved end residues are trimmed from each CDR3. Each record gives: J gene, CDR3 length, V gene, CDR3 protein.

>TRBJ1-1|11|TRBV4-3
ASSQTGNSEAF
>TRBJ2-4|13|TRBV19
ASSSPHLAKNIQY
>TRBJ1-4|15|TRBV28
ASSPPYPGLLDEKLF
>TRBJ2-3|14|TRBV7-2
ASSLRTSAFTDTQY
>TRBJ1-3|12|TRBV9
ASSVGSSGNTIY
>TRBJ1-3|12|TRBV30
AWGKQGAGNTIY
>TRBJ2-1|14|TRBV3-1/TRBV3-2
ASSQMGGSSYNEQF
>TRBJ1-2|13|TRBV9
ASSAGTGVGYGYT
>TRBJ2-3|13|TRBV9
ASSALVSLSDTQY
>TRBJ1-2|13|TRBV24-1
ATSDSGGANYGYT
>TRBJ2-7|11|TRBV6-4
ASRARGFSEQY
>TRBJ1-6|12|TRBV9
ASSKESYNSPLH
>TRBJ1-1|16|TRBV27
ASSLFPGGGGSTGEAF
>TRBJ2-1|15|TRBV7-9
ASSSSRRSGSDNEQF
>TRBJ2-7|11|TRBV11-1
ASSVGTAQDQY
>TRBJ1-2|11|TRBV28
ASSRGQGGGYT
>TRBJ2-3|16|TRBV7-9
ASSLVLAGGPSTDTQY
>TRBJ1-2|13|TRBV6-2/TRBV6-3
ASSSPRGWNYGYT
>TRBJ2-1|15|TRBV4-1
ASSQVGRGAPYNEQF
>TRBJ1-2|12|TRBV9
ASSVEVQGGGYT
>TRBJ1-4|15|TRBV6-1
ASSERGETVSNEKLF
>TRBJ2-1|14|TRBV4-3
ASSQELAGNYNEQF
>TRBJ1-5|15|TRBV4-2
ASSQGETGQRDQPQH
>TRBJ1-1|13|TRBV6-5
ASSYQVVGNTEAF
>TRBJ2-3|12|TRBV7-9
ATNSLEGLDTQY
>TRBJ2-7|10|TRBV30
AWSATGREQY
>TRBJ1-2|11|TRBV5-1
ASSQSGDYGYT
>TRBJ1-1|12|TRBV7-2
ASTADRKNTEAF
>TRBJ1-5|13|TRBV7-8
ASSFADRFNQPQH
>TRBJ1-2|14|TRBV4-3
ASSQVGGRLNYGYT
>TRBJ2-6|17|TRBV7-2
ASSLVLGRVSSGANVLT
>TRBJ2-7|10|TRBV28
ASSLEDHEQY
>TRBJ1-2|10|TRBV28
ASSFQGDGYT
>TRBJ1-5|15|TRBV27
ASSAHARGRGNQPQH
>TRBJ2-7|11|TRBV7-8
ASSLDSTYEQY
>TRBJ2-4|13|TRBV5-4
ASSSPGTGKNIQY
>TRBJ1-2|12|TRBV4-3
ASSQDLGRDGYT
>TRBJ2-7|13|TRBV28
ASSSLGTPYYEQY
>TRBJ1-1|14|TRBV5-4
ASSLGVPGGGTEAF
>TRBJ1-6|13|TRBV19
ACSVLPSYNSPLH
>TRBJ2-5|13|TRBV4-3
ASSQGQGYQETQY
>TRBJ2-1|12|TRBV11-3
ASSLGGGADEQF
>TRBJ2-1|14|TRBV7-2
ASSLLAGGSYNEQF
>TRBJ2-3|9|TRBV7-2
ASSLVSAQY
>TRBJ1-5|12|TRBV6-2/TRBV6-3
ASSSDSLNQPQH
>TRBJ2-1|13|TRBV6-5
ASSTEGNYYNEQF
>TRBJ2-3|14|TRBV3-1/TRBV3-2
ASSPKFARSTDTQY
>TRBJ1-4|11|TRBV12-3/TRBV12-4
ASSWAAGEKLF
>TRBJ1-4|14|TRBV9
ASSLEGGRGQEKLF
>TRBJ1-2|13|TRBV21-1
ASSPRTGFNYGYT
>TRBJ1-5|12|TRBV28
ASSSPGENQPHH
>TRBJ2-3|14|TRBV19
ASSPARAGGTDTQY
>TRBJ1-1|9|TRBV11-2
ASSSYSEAF